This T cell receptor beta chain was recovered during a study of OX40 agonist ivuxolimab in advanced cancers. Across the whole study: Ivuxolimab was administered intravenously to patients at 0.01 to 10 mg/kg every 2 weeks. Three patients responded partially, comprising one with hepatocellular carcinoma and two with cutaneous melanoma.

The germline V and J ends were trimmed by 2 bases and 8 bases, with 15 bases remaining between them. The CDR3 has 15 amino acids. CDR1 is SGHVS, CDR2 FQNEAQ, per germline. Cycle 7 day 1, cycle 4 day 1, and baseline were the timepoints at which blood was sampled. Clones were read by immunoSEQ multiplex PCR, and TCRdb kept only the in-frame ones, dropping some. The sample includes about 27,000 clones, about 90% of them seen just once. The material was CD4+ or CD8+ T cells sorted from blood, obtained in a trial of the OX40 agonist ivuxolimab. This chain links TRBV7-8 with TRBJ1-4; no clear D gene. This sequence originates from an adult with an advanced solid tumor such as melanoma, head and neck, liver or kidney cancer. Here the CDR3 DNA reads TGTGCCAGCAGCTTAATAGCGGTTTCGGGGGAAAAACTGTTTTTT. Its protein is CASSLIAVSGEKLFF.